The 32 T cell receptor beta chains below all came from one sample that was sequenced in a study of radiotherapy plus CTLA-4 blockade in lung cancer. Measured with immunoSEQ multiplex PCR; TCRdb has only the in-frame clones, and not every one. In the table there are some 73,000 clones, under 90% of which are singletons. This sample comprised peripheral blood, obtained from a patient treated with radiotherapy plus ipilimumab. Receptors originate from a human donor with non-small cell lung cancer who had stable disease on radiotherapy plus ipilimumab.

The rearrangement links TRBV23-1 to TRBJ1-4, with D perhaps TRBD1 (6 bases). TRBV23-1 is an ORF, with its function uncertain. Trimming pared 7 bases from V and 8 bases from J, leaving 20 bases between. This CDR3 has 15 residues. CDR3: CASTQGGGGREKLFF. Here the CDR3 DNA reads TGCGCCAGCACCCAAGGGGGGGGAGGCAGGGAAAAACTGTTTTTT.

This chain uses TRBV10-3 with TRBJ2-5; a weak D match, TRBD2 (6 bases). Germline-derived CDR1 and CDR2 are ENHRY and SYGVKD. V dropped 0 bases and J dropped 5 bases, with 16 bases sitting between them. This CDR3 contains 16 residues. The CDR3 coding sequence is TGTGCCATCAGTGAGTCCGGGAGCGTGCAGAGGGAGACCCAGTACTTC. Translating gives CAISESGSVQRETQYF.

The CDR3 nucleotides read TGTGCCAGCAGATCGGCTAGCGGGGGCCTGACAGATACGCAGTATTTT. It encodes CASRSASGGLTDTQYF. This chain links TRBV2 with TRBJ2-3; TRBD2 matches at 10 bases. Trimming took 6 bases from V and 3 from J; bases not matched to a gene: 9. CDR3 length: 16 residues. Germline V gene lookup returns CDR1 SNHLY and CDR2 FYNNEI. Filled out from reference TRBV2 and TRBJ2-3, the complete variable domain reads EPEVTQTPSHQVTQMGQEVILRCVPISNHLYFYWYRQILGQKVEFLVSFYNNEISEKSEIFDDQFSVERPDGSNFTLKIRSTKLEDSAMYFCASRSASGGLTDTQYFGPGTRLTVL.

The gene calls are TRBV9 and TRBJ1-5; 8 bases are shared with TRBD1. Germline assignment: CDR1 SGDLS and CDR2 YYNGEE. V trimming: 0 bases; J trimming: 6 bases; junction bases outside the gene matches: 8. The CDR3 is made up of 16 amino acids. The CDR3 DNA reads TGTGCCAGCAGCGTAGATGCAGGGGGCGCGGGTCAGCCCCAGCATTTT. This codes for CASSVDAGGAGQPQHF.

The chain employs TRBV30 and TRBJ2-1; 11 nucleotides align to TRBD2. This CDR3 region has 14 residues. CDR1 is GTSNPN and CDR2 is SVGIG in the germline V gene (reference sequence). Trimming took 0 bases from V and 9 from J; bases not matched to a gene: 4. Here the CDR3 reads CAWSVLAGVPEQFF. Here the CDR3 DNA reads TGTGCCTGGAGTGTACTAGCGGGAGTCCCTGAGCAGTTCTTC.

The V gene is TRBV9, the J gene TRBJ1-1, with a tentative D call TRBD1 (5 bases). Germline CDR1 is SGDLS and CDR2 is YYNGEE. With 2 bases removed from V and 4 bases from J, the gap between germline ends came to 12 bases. The CDR3 totals 14 residues. The CDR3 region is CASSVRQGSTEAFF. The CDR3 nucleotides read TGTGCCAGCAGCGTCAGGCAGGGTAGCACTGAAGCTTTCTTT.

This chain connects TRBV6-1 to TRBJ1-2; no clear D. The CDR3 loop spans 13 amino acids. V lost 3 bases to trimming and J lost 5 bases, with 10 bases between them. Looked up from germline, CDR1 is MNHNS and CDR2 is SASEGT. The CDR3 loop reads CASSDGRDYGYTF. For the CDR3, the DNA is TGTGCCAGCAGTGACGGCAGAGATTATGGCTACACCTTC.

V and J are TRBV7-9 and TRBJ2-7; D is perhaps TRBD1 (6 bases). CDR3 length: 16 amino acids. CDR1 is SEHNR, CDR2 FQNEAQ, per germline (reference sequence). V lost 5 bases to trimming and J lost 3 bases, with 20 bases between them. Here the CDR3 reads CASSPIVDSWDYEQYF. The CDR3 bases are TGTGCCAGCAGCCCCATAGTGGACAGCTGGGACTACGAGCAGTACTTC.

V is TRBV11-3 and J is TRBJ2-1; TRBD2 agrees at 14 bases. The V segment lost 3 bases and the J segment 8 bases; nucleotides outside the gene matches: 3. Germline V gives CDR1 SGHNT, CDR2 YENEEA. This CDR3 region has 15 residues. The CDR3 region is CASSLTSGRAYEQFF. CDR3 coding DNA: TGTGCCAGCAGCTTGACTAGCGGGAGGGCCTATGAGCAGTTCTTC.

The chain carries TRBV10-1 and TRBJ1-5, with D possibly matching TRBD1 (5 bases). Between the trimmed V and J ends, which lost 3 bases and 5 bases, there was a span of 11 bases. The CDR3 length is 14 residues. CDR1 is WNHNN, CDR2 SYGVQD, per germline (reference sequence). CDR3 nucleotide sequence: TGCGCCAGCAGTGAAGGCAGGGAAGATCAGCCCCAGCATTTT. It is translated as CASSEGREDQPQHF.

This clone was counted a few times. J is TRBJ2-1 and V is TRBV11-2; maybe TRBD2 (5 bases). V was trimmed by 0 bases and J by 2 bases, leaving 14 bases between them. CDR1 SGHAT and CDR2 FQNNGV come from the germline V gene. This CDR3 has 17 residues. The DNA of the CDR3 is TGTGCCAGCAGCTTAGAAGGACTCCGCCGACCCTACAATGAGCAGTTCTTC. This translates into CASSLEGLRRPYNEQFF.

The chain recombines TRBV7-2 with TRBJ2-3; unclear D gene. From germline, CDR1 is SGHTA and CDR2 FQGNSA. The V gene lost 1 base and the J gene lost 4 bases, with 12 bases spanning the gap. The CDR3 is 15 residues long. The CDR3 reads CASSLGVPEPDTQYF. DNA of the CDR3: TGTGCCAGCAGCTTAGGGGTTCCTGAGCCAGATACGCAGTATTTT.

The V gene is TRBV7-8, the J gene TRBJ2-2; 8 nucleotides align to TRBD2. There are 16 residues in the CDR3. The V gene end was trimmed by 5 bases and the J gene end by 6 bases; junction bases not matched to a gene: 11. CDR1 is SGHVS, CDR2 FQNEAQ, per germline. The CDR3 loop is CASSGQGLVKPGELFF. CDR3 nucleotide sequence: TGTGCCAGCAGCGGCCAGGGACTAGTCAAACCCGGGGAGCTGTTTTTT.

The V and J genes are TRBV28 and TRBJ2-7, with D possibly TRBD2 on 5 matching bases. Germline CDR1 MDHEN, CDR2 SYDVKM. This CDR3 has 13 amino acids. V was pared by 6 bases and J by 3 bases, with 12 bases between. CDR3 DNA sequence: TGTGCCAGCAGGCCGGGGAATTTCTACGAGCAGTACTTC. Translated, it gives CASRPGNFYEQYF.

The chain combines TRBV11-2 with TRBJ2-7; D gene ambiguous. The CDR3 runs 14 residues. V lost 5 bases and J lost 1, with 12 bases in between. CDR1 SGHAT and CDR2 FQNNGV come from the germline V gene. Here the CDR3 reads CASSEDRLSYEQYF. CDR3 sequence (DNA): TGTGCCAGCAGCGAGGATAGGCTATCCTACGAGCAGTACTTC.

V is TRBV10-3 and J is TRBJ2-7; D remains ambiguous. The CDR3 loop spans 11 amino acids. V was pared by 2 bases and J by 3 bases, with 2 bases between. In germline, CDR1 is ENHRY, CDR2 SYGVKD. This chain's CDR3 is CAISENYEQYF. CDR3 bases: TGTGCCATCAGTGAGAACTACGAGCAGTACTTC.

The chain couples TRBV14 to TRBJ2-1, with 7 bases that match TRBD2. The germline V gene has CDR1 SGHDN and CDR2 FVKESK. CDR3 size: 16 residues. V dropped 4 bases and J dropped 3; count of bases not matched to a gene: 9. Written as DNA, the CDR3 is TGTGCCAGCAGCCGCTACCGGCTAGCGGACTACAATGAGCAGTTCTTC. Translated: CASSRYRLADYNEQFF. Complete variable domain (other parts from reference TRBV14 and TRBJ2-1): EAGVTQFPSHSVIEKGQTVTLRCDPISGHDNLYWYRRVMGKEIKFLLHFVKESKQDESGMPNNRFLAERTGGTYSTLKVQPAELEDSGVYFCASSRYRLADYNEQFFGPGTRLTVL.

V usage is TRBV28 and J usage is TRBJ1-5; maybe TRBD1 (6 bases). V lost 6 bases and J 1 base, leaving 13 bases between the germline ends. The germline V gene has CDR1 MDHEN and CDR2 SYDVKM. The CDR3 runs 15 residues. The CDR3 DNA is TGTGCCAGCAGGAGGGGGGGCGGAAGCAATCAGCCCCAGCATTTT. It translates to CASRRGGGSNQPQHF.

V and J are TRBV18 and TRBJ2-3, with 8 bases identical to TRBD1. The CDR3 covers 13 residues. V lost 6 bases, J lost 6 bases, and 5 bases stayed unmatched. Per the germline V gene, CDR1 is KGHSH and CDR2 is LQKENI. CDR3 amino acids: CASSPDREDTQYF. CDR3 sequence (DNA): TGTGCCAGCTCTCCGGACAGGGAGGATACGCAGTATTTT.

The chain carries TRBV7-3 and TRBJ2-1; TRBD2 aligns across 13 bases. V was pared by 4 bases and J by 4 bases, with 1 base of the junction left unmatched. Germline V gene data show CDR1 as SGHTA and CDR2 as FQGTGA. This CDR3 spans 15 amino acids. The CDR3 protein is CASSSGLAGYNEQFF. Here the CDR3 DNA reads TGTGCCAGCAGCTCGGGACTAGCGGGATACAATGAGCAGTTCTTC.

The chain employs TRBV5-4 and TRBJ2-7, with 9 bases matching TRBD1. The CDR3 covers 14 residues. Germline V CDR1 and CDR2: SGHNT, YYREEE (reference sequence). V lost 4 bases to trimming and J lost 9 bases; unmatched junction nucleotides: 11. CDR3 amino acids: CASSPGQGTPRQYF. The CDR3 DNA reads TGTGCCAGCAGCCCGGGACAGGGAACCCCAAGGCAGTACTTC.

The rearrangement joins TRBV6-6 to TRBJ1-5; unclear D gene. CDR3 length: 12 residues. Germline assignment: CDR1 MNHNY and CDR2 SVGAGI (reference sequence). The V end was cut by 6 bases, the J end by 1 base, with 4 bases between. The CDR3 reads CASRGSNQPQHF. Here the CDR3 DNA reads TGTGCCAGCAGAGGGAGCAATCAGCCCCAGCATTTT.

The rearrangement links TRBV15 to TRBJ2-7; D perhaps matches TRBD2 (7 bases). The CDR3 totals 16 residues. Germline CDR1 LNHNV, CDR2 YYDKDF (reference sequence). Trimming removed 3 bases from V and 0 bases from J, with 15 bases in between. The CDR3 nucleotides read TGTGCCACCAGCAGGGCCCGGGGGGCTAGCTCCTACGAGCAGTACTTC. Its protein product is CATSRARGASSYEQYF.

The V gene is TRBV29-1, the J gene TRBJ1-1; D unclear. Trimming removed 5 bases from V and 4 bases from J, with 17 bases in between. CDR1 is SQVTM, CDR2 ANQGSEA, per germline. CDR3 length: 14 amino acids. The CDR3 DNA follows: TGCAGCGTTTCGAGGTCTGTGGAGGGCACTGAAGCTTTCTTT. Amino acids: CSVSRSVEGTEAFF.

The chain joins TRBV5-1 to TRBJ2-6; the match to TRBD1 covers 12 bases. CDR1 SGHRS and CDR2 YFSETQ come from the germline V gene. The CDR3 is 19 residues long. Unmatched junction bases numbered 8, after V lost 4 bases and J lost 0 bases. As DNA, the CDR3 is TGCGCCAGCAGCGGGACCGGGACAGGGGGCATCTCTGGGGCCAACGTCCTGACTTTC. Encoded protein: CASSGTGTGGISGANVLTF. Variable domain in full (rest from reference TRBV5-1 and TRBJ2-6): KAGVTQTPRYLIKTRGQQVTLSCSPISGHRSVSWYQQTPGQGLQFLFEYFSETQRNKGNFPGRFSGRQFSNSRSEMNVSTLELGDSALYLCASSGTGTGGISGANVLTFGAGSRLTVL.

This sequence joins TRBV4-1 and TRBJ2-5; 8 bases align to TRBD1. Per germline, CDR1 MGHRA and CDR2 YSYEKL. This CDR3 region has 17 residues. The trim removed 1 base at V and 4 bases at J, leaving 11 bases unmatched. CDR3 sequence reads: CASSQAPRGQGRETQYF. CDR3 coding DNA: TGCGCCAGCAGCCAAGCCCCCCGCGGACAGGGAAGAGAGACCCAGTACTTC.

The genes are TRBV27 and TRBJ2-7; TRBD2 matches 14 bases. This CDR3 spans 16 amino acids. V was pared by 5 bases and J by 4 bases, with 7 bases of the junction left unmatched. Germline assignment: CDR1 MNHEY and CDR2 SMNVEV (reference sequence). In DNA form, the CDR3 reads TGTGCCAGCAGTCCCTCGGGACTAGCGGGGGCGTACGAGCAGTACTTC. Encoded protein: CASSPSGLAGAYEQYF.

The chain couples TRBV9 to TRBJ2-5, with TRBD1 matching 7 bases. The CDR3 is 14 amino acids. After removal of 0 bases from V and 3 bases from J, the junction contained 2 bases not matched to a gene. Germline CDR1 SGDLS, CDR2 YYNGEE. CDR3 nucleotide sequence: TGTGCCAGCAGCGTAGGACAGGGAAAAGAGACCCAGTACTTC. It encodes CASSVGQGKETQYF.

The chain couples TRBV9 to TRBJ1-1; 8 bases line up with TRBD1. Germline V lookup: CDR1 SGDLS, CDR2 YYNGEE. V dropped 4 bases and J dropped 1; count of bases not matched to a gene: 6. The CDR3 is made up of 15 amino acids. The CDR3 DNA reads TGTGCCAGCAGCACCCGACAGGGGCGGAACACTGAAGCTTTCTTT. Protein sequence: CASSTRQGRNTEAFF.

Only a few counts were recorded for this clone. The chain links TRBV7-2 to TRBJ2-1, with 7 bases matching TRBD2. The CDR3 has 15 amino acids. The V gene end was trimmed by 3 bases and the J gene end by 4 bases; junction bases not matched to a gene: 6. From germline, CDR1 is SGHTA and CDR2 FQGNSA. As DNA, the CDR3 is TGTGCCAGCAGCTTCGCGGGGGACCAGTACAATGAGCAGTTCTTC. Protein sequence: CASSFAGDQYNEQFF. Full variable domain (remainder filled in from reference TRBV7-2 and TRBJ2-1): GAGVSQSPSNKVTEKGKDVELRCDPISGHTALYWYRQSLGQGLEFLIYFQGNSAPDKSGLPSDRFSAERTGGSVSTLTIQRTQQEDSAVYLCASSFAGDQYNEQFFGPGTRLTVL.

V usage is TRBV6-1 and J usage is TRBJ2-5, with D tentatively TRBD2 (7 bases). Trimming took 4 bases from V and 5 from J, leaving 11 bases between them. The CDR3 spans 13 residues. Germline lookup yields CDR1 MNHNS and CDR2 SASEGT. The CDR3 sequence: CASSVGGLETQYF. DNA for the CDR3: TGTGCCAGCAGTGTGGGGGGGCTGGAGACCCAGTACTTC.

In DNA form, the CDR3 reads TGTGCCAGCAGTTACAACAGAATCGGGGGGTGGCAGTTCTTC. Residues: CASSYNRIGGWQFF. The V call is TRBV6-5, the J call TRBJ2-1, with 7 bases aligning to TRBD2. With V trimmed by 2 bases and J by 12 bases, 10 bases remained unmatched. The CDR3 totals 14 residues. Germline V lookup: CDR1 MNHEY, CDR2 SVGAGI.